The subject of this entry is one T cell receptor beta chain. This clonotype was found many times. Its recognized antigen is unknown. Base-call qualities are not available, and no considerably larger clone is one nucleotide away. In the study, sorted CD4+ and CD8+ blood T cells from patients with severe aplastic anemia and from healthy subjects underwent deep sequencing of TCR repertoires. Ficoll-Paque density gradient centrifugation was used to isolate peripheral blood mononuclear cells. Before DNA extraction, CD4+ and CD8+ T cells were sorted by FACS or by magnetic beads. The data were obtained in a study of CD8+CD57+ T cells in acquired aplastic anemia (dated by TCRdb to 2016 to 2018). With regard to the full study: Extracted DNA from sorted CD4+ and CD8+ cells averaged around 3.5 ug, ranging from about 0.18 to 27.4 ug. An average of approximately 10 million reads for CD4+ cells and 11 million or so reads for CD8+ cells was obtained from healthy donor samples.

The germline V gene provides CDR1 MNHEY and CDR2 SVGEGT. V gives up 0 bases and J gives up 1 base, and the segment between their germline ends measures 6 bases. CDR3 length: 14 amino acids, cysteine to phenylalanine. The read is trimmed to its CDR3 DNA, 42 bases read in frame from base 1. What the research found in general, with its limitations: Around 31 CD8+ CDR3 sequences were shared between patients and controls but appeared highly expressed in patients and within their immunodominant clones. CD8+ Simpson's diversity did not differ significantly between patients and healthy controls (P=0.060).

Genomic DNA served as template for TCR beta VDJ combination and CDR3 sequence profiling. An Illumina HiSeq 2000 was the platform used for TCR repertoire sequencing. The source study handled its data this way. TRBV/TRBJ rearrangement plots, CDR3 size and DJ length profiles, and Simpson's diversity index were used to evaluate the repertoires. The immunodominant clone was defined as the most abundant DNA sequence in deep sequencing data. CDR3 amino acid sequences were screened for sharing across subjects and were compared with published repertoires and the VDJdb database. The public sequencing data were trimmed at Q25 with fastp and processed into clonotypes with MiXCR by TCRdb, which kept only in-frame beta chains. Rows matching on CDR3 protein sequence are summarized as one entry with the most common DNA and genes. TCRdb assigned the V and J calls; the authors' analysis was not used. Here the sample has under 200,000 distinct CDR3 sequences; about 48% occur a single time. The ten largest clones represent 1.1% of the sample.

The specimen was sorted CD4+, CD8+, or CD8+CD57+ T cells (not recorded which) from PBMCs. The rearrangement joined TRBV6-2 or TRBV6-3 to TRBJ1-1, with an unclear D gene assignment. This clonotype originated in a human donor in good health. The sequenced DNA: TGTGCCAGCAGTTACTCTAGGACGAACACTGAAGCTTTCTTT. It translates to CASSYSRTNTEAFF.